This T cell receptor (beta chain) was identified in a study of T cells after yellow fever vaccination. CDR1 is SGHAT, CDR2 FQNNGV, per germline. The CDR3 length is 16 residues. Trimming took 2 bases from V and 0 from J; bases not matched to a gene: 4. TCRdb fed the 5' RACE reads into MiXCR, producing one record per CDR3 protein. The sample records tens of thousands of distinct CDR3 sequences, roughly 7% being singletons. A few counts support this clonotype. The TCR was taken from a man aged 18 to 35 who received the YFV17D yellow fever vaccine. The rearrangement links TRBV11-2 to TRBJ2-1; 7 bases map to TRBD1. Sequencing used CD8+ T cells sorted from PBMCs, obtained about 10 days after the first yellow fever vaccination. The CDR3 DNA is TGTGCCAGCAGCTTATTGGGACAGCGCTCCTACAATGAGCAGTTCTTC. Its protein product is CASSLLGQRSYNEQFF.